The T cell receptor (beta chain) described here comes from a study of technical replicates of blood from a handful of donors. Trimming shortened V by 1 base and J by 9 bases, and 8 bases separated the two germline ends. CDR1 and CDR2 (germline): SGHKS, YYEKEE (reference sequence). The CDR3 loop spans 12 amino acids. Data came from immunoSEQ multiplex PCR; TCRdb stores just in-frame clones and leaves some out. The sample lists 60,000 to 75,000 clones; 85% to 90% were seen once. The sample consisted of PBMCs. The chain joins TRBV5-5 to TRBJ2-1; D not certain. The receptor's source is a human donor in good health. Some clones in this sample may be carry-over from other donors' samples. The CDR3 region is CASSLTETEQFF. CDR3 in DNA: TGTGCCAGCAGCTTGACAGAAACTGAGCAGTTCTTC.